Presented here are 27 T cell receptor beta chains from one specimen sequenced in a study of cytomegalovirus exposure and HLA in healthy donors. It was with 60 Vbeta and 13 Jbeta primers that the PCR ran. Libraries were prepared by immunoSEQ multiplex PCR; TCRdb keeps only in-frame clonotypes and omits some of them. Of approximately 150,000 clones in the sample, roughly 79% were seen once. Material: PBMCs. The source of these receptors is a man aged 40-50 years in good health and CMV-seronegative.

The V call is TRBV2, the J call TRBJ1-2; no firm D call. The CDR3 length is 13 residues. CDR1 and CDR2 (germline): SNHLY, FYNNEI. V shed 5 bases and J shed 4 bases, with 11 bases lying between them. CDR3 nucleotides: TGTGCCAGCAGTCTCGGGTTTCTCTATGGCTACACCTTC. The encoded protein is CASSLGFLYGYTF.

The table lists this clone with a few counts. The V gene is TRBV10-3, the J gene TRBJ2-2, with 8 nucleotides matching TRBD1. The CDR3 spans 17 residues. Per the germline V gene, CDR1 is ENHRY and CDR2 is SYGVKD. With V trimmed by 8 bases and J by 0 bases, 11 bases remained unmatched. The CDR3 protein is CAIGTGNIDTNTGELFF. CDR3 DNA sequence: TGTGCCATCGGGACAGGAAACATAGATACGAACACCGGGGAGCTGTTTTTT.

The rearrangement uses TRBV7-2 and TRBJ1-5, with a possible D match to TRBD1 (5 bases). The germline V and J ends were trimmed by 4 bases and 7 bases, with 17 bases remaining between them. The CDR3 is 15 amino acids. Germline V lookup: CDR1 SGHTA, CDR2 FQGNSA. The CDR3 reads CASSSERQSTQPQHF. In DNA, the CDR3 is TGTGCCAGCAGCTCAGAGAGACAGTCAACACAGCCCCAGCATTTT.

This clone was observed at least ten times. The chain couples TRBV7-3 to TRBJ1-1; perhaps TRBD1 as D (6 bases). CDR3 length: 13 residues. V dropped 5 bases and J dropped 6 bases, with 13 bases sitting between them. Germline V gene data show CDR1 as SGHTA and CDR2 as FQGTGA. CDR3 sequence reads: CASSPQGGAEAFF. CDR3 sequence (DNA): TGTGCCAGCAGCCCGCAAGGGGGGGCTGAAGCTTTCTTT.

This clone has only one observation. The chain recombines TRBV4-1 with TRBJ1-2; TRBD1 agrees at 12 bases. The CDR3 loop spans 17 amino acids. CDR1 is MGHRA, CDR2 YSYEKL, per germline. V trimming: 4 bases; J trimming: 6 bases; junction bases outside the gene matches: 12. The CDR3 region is CASSRGRDRGLEDGYTF. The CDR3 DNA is TGCGCCAGCAGCCGCGGGAGGGACAGGGGGCTTGAAGATGGCTACACCTTC.

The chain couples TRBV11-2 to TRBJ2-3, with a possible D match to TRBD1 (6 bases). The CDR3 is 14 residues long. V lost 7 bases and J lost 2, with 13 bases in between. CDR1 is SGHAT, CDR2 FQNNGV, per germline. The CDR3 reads CASTPQGTTDTQYF. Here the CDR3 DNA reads TGTGCCAGCACCCCCCAGGGGACCACAGATACGCAGTATTTT. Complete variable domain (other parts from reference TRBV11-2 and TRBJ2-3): EAGVAQSPRYKIIEKRQSVAFWCNPISGHATLYWYQQILGQGPKLLIQFQNNGVVDDSQLPKDRFSAERLKGVDSTLKIQPAKLEDSAVYLCASTPQGTTDTQYFGPGTRLTVL.

The CDR3: CASSTLDRGHTGQPQHF. CDR3 sequence (DNA): TGTGCCAGTAGTACCTTGGACAGGGGGCATACAGGGCAGCCCCAGCATTTT. The V call is TRBV19, the J call TRBJ1-5, with 11 bases identical to TRBD1. The CDR3 extends over 17 amino acids. The J segment lost 7 bases and the V segment lost 4 bases, leaving 12 bases of the junction unmatched. Germline V lookup: CDR1 LNHDA, CDR2 SQIVND (reference sequence).

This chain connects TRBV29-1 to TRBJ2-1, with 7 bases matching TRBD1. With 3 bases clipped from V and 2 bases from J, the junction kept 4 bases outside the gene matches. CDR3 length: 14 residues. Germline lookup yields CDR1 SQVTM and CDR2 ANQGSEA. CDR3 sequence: CSVDATGTYNEQFF. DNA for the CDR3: TGCAGCGTTGACGCGACAGGGACCTACAATGAGCAGTTCTTC.

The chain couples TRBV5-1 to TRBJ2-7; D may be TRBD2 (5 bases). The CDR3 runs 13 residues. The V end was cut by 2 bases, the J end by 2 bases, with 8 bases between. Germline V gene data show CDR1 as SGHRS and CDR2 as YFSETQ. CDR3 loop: CASSFGLTYEQYF. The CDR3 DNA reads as TGCGCCAGCAGCTTTGGACTGACCTACGAGCAGTACTTC.

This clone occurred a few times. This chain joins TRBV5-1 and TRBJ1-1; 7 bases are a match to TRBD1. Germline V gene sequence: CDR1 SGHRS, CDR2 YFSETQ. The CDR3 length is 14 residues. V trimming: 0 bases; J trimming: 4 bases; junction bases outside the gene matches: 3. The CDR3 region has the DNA TGCGCCAGCAGCTTGGTTGACAGGGTCACTGAAGCTTTCTTT. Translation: CASSLVDRVTEAFF.

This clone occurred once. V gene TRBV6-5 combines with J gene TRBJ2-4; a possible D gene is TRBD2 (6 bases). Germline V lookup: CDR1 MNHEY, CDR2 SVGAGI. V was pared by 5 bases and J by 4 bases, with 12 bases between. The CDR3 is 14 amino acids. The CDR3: CASSPRDSKNIQYF. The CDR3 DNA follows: TGTGCCAGCAGTCCCCGGGACTCTAAAAACATTCAGTACTTC.

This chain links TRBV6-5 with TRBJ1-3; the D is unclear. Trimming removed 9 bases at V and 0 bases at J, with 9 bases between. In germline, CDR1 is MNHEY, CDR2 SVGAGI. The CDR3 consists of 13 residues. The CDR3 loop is CASRSSSGNTIYF. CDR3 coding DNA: TGTGCCAGTCGAAGTAGCTCTGGAAACACCATATATTTT.

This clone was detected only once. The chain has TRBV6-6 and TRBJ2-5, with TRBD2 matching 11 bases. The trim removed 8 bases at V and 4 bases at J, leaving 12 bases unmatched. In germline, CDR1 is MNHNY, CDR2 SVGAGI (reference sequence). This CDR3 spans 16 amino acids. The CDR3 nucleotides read TGTGCCAGCGCTTTTCTAGCGGGAGGAACGGTAGAGACCCAGTACTTC. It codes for CASAFLAGGTVETQYF.

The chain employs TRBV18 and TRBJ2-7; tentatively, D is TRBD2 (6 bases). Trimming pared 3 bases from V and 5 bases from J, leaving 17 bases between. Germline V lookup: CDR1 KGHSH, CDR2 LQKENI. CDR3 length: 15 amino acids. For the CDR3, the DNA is TGTGCCAGCTCACCGGGGGTCGGGAGAATCCACGAGCAGTACGTC. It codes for CASSPGVGRIHEQYV.

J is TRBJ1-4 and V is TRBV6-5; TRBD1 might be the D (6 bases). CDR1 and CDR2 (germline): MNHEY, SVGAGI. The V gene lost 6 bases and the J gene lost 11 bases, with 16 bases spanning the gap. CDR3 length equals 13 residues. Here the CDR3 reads CASSLMGARKLFF. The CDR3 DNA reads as TGTGCCAGCAGCCTTATGGGGGCGCGGAAACTGTTTTTT.

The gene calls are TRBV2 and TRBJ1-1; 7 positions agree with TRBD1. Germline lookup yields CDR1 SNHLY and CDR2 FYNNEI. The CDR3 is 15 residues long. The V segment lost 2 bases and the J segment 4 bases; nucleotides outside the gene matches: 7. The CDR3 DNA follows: TGTGCCAGCAGTGAAAGACAGGGCGGGATCACTGAAGCTTTCTTT. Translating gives CASSERQGGITEAFF.

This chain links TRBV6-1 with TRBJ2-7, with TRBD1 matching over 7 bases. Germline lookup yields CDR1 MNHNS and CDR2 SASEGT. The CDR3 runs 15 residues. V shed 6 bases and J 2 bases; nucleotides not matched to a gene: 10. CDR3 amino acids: CASRLHRDSTYEQYF. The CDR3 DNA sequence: TGTGCCAGCAGATTACACCGGGACAGCACCTACGAGCAGTACTTC.

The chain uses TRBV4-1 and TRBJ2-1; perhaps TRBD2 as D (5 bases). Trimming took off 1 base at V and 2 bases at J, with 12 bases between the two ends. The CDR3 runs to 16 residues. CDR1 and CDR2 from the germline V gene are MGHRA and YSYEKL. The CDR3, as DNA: TGCGCCAGCAGCCAAGTACCCGGGGATCCCTACAATGAGCAGTTCTTC. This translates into CASSQVPGDPYNEQFF.

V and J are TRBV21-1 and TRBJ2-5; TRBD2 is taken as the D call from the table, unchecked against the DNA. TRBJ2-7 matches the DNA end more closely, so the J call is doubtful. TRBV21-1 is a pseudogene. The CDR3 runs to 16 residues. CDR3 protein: CASSKRWREKKYEQYF. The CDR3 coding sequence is TGTGCCAGCAGCAAAAGGTGGCGGGAGAAAAAATACGAGCAGTACTTC.

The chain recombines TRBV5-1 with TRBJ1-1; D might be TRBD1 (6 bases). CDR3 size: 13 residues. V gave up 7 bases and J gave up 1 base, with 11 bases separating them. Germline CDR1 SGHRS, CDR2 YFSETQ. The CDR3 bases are TGCGCCAGCGCAGGGGCCCAGAACACTGAAGCTTTCTTT. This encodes CASAGAQNTEAFF. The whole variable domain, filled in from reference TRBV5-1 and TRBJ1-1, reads KAGVTQTPRYLIKTRGQQVTLSCSPISGHRSVSWYQQTPGQGLQFLFEYFSETQRNKGNFPGRFSGRQFSNSRSEMNVSTLELGDSALYLCASAGAQNTEAFFGQGTRLTVV.

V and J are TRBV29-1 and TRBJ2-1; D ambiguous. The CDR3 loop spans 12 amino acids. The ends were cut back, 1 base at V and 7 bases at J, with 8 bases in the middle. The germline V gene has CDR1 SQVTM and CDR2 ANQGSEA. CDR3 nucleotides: TGCAGCGTTGAAGCCTTACGGAATGAGCAGTTCTTC. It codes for CSVEALRNEQFF.

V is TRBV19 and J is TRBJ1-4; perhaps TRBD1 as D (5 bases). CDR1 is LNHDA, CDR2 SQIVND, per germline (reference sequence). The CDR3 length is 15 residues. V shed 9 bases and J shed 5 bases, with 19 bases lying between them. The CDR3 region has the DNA TGTGCCAGCCGGGAGGAAGGGGTGTCCAATGAAAAACTGTTTTTT. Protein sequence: CASREEGVSNEKLFF.

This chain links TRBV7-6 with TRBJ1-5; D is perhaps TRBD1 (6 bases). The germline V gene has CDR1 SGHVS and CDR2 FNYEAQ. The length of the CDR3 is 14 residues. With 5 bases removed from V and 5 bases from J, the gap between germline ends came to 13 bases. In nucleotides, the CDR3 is TGTGCCAGCAGCCAACAGGGAGAGGATCAGCCCCAGCATTTT. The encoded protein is CASSQQGEDQPQHF. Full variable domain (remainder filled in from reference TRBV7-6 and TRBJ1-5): GAGVSQSPRYKVTKRGQDVALRCDPISGHVSLYWYRQALGQGPEFLTYFNYEAQQDKSGLPNDRFSAERPEGSISTLTIQRTEQRDSAMYRCASSQQGEDQPQHFGDGTRLSIL.

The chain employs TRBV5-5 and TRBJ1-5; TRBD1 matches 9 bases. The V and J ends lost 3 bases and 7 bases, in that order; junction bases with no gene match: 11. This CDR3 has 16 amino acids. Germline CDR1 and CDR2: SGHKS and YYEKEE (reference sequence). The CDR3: CASSWTGQGSGQPQHF. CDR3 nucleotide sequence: TGTGCCAGCAGCTGGACGGGACAGGGCAGCGGGCAGCCCCAGCATTTT.

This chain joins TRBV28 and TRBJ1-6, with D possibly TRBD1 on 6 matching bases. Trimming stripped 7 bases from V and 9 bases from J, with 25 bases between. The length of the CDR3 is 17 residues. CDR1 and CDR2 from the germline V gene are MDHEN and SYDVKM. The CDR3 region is CASTPEARGDIISPLHF. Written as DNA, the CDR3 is TGTGCCAGCACCCCCGAGGCCAGGGGAGATATAATTTCACCCCTCCACTTT. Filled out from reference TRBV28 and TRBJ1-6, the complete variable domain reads DVKVTQSSRYLVKRTGEKVFLECVQDMDHENMFWYRQDPGLGLRLIYFSYDVKMKEKGDIPEGYSVSREKKERFSLILESASTNQTSMYLCASTPEARGDIISPLHFGNGTRLTVT.

As DNA, the CDR3 is TGTGCCAGCAGTTTCGGCAGGGGGCTCGAGCAGTACTTC. Protein sequence: CASSFGRGLEQYF. The V call is TRBV27, the J call TRBJ2-7; 8 bases agree with TRBD1. CDR1 and CDR2 from the germline V gene are MNHEY and SMNVEV (reference sequence). V was clipped by 3 bases and J by 6 bases; unmatched bases: 4. The CDR3 extends over 13 amino acids.

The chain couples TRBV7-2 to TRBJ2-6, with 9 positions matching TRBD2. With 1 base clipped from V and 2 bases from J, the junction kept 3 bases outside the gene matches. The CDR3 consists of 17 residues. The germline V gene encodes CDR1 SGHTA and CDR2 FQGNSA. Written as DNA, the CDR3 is TGTGCCAGCAGCTTAGATAGCGGGAGCACTGGGGCCAACGTCCTGACTTTC. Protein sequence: CASSLDSGSTGANVLTF. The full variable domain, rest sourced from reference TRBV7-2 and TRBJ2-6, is GAGVSQSPSNKVTEKGKDVELRCDPISGHTALYWYRQSLGQGLEFLIYFQGNSAPDKSGLPSDRFSAERTGGSVSTLTIQRTQQEDSAVYLCASSLDSGSTGANVLTFGAGSRLTVL.